The 21 T cell receptor beta chains below come from one sample, sequenced in a study of blood T cell repertoires in COVID-19. The repertoire was sequenced with immunoSEQ multiplex PCR; TCRdb's copy has only in-frame clones and lacks some. The table records about 50,000 clones, around 84% of them present only once. The specimen sequenced was peripheral blood. These TCRs come from a man between 65 and 80 years old with acute or convalescent COVID-19.

The gene calls are TRBV6-5 and TRBJ1-5, with TRBD1 identical over 9 bases. The germline V gene encodes CDR1 MNHEY and CDR2 SVGAGI. CDR3 length equals 15 residues. V lost 5 bases, J lost 4 bases, and 6 bases stayed unmatched. The CDR3 region has the DNA TGTGCCAGCAGTCGGGGACAGGGAAGAAATCAGCCCCAGCATTTT. Encoded protein: CASSRGQGRNQPQHF.

The V and J genes are TRBV7-3 and TRBJ1-3; D is ambiguous. The V gene's germline CDR1 is SGHTA and CDR2 FQGTGA. This CDR3 contains 14 residues. Trimming shortened V by 5 bases and J by 1 base, and 9 bases separated the two germline ends. CDR3 region: CASSLHISGNTIYF. DNA for the CDR3: TGTGCCAGCAGCCTTCACATATCTGGAAACACCATATATTTT.

This clone was seen only once. The V and J genes are TRBV27 and TRBJ2-7; 10 positions agree with TRBD2. This CDR3 contains 13 residues. The germline V gene encodes CDR1 MNHEY and CDR2 SMNVEV (reference sequence). Unmatched junction bases numbered 4, after V lost 6 bases and J lost 5 bases. The CDR3 DNA sequence: TGTGCCAGCAGGGGACTAGCGAACCACGAGCAGTACTTC. Translating it yields CASRGLANHEQYF.

This chain joins TRBV7-9 and TRBJ2-5; 9 nucleotides align to TRBD1. The CDR3 length is 16 residues. Germline lookup yields CDR1 SEHNR and CDR2 FQNEAQ (reference sequence). Trimming took 5 bases from V and 3 from J; bases not matched to a gene: 10. The CDR3 spells CASSVDPGQGKETQYF. The DNA for the CDR3 is TGTGCCAGCAGCGTAGATCCGGGACAGGGAAAAGAGACCCAGTACTTC. The full variable domain, its missing parts supplied by reference TRBV7-9 and TRBJ2-5, is DTGVSQNPRHKITKRGQNVTFRCDPISEHNRLYWYRQTLGQGPEFLTYFQNEAQLEKSRLLSDRFSAERPKGSFSTLEIQRTEQGDSAMYLCASSVDPGQGKETQYFGPGTRLLVL.

V is TRBV24-1 and J is TRBJ1-2, with 9 bases aligning to TRBD1. Losses at the gene ends were 4 bases for V and 6 bases for J; bases not matched to a gene: 2. CDR1 and CDR2 (germline): KGHDR, SFDVKD. This CDR3 is 13 amino acids long. This CDR3 is CATSERDRDGYTF. For the CDR3, the DNA is TGTGCCACCAGTGAGCGGGACAGGGATGGCTACACCTTC.

The V gene is TRBV11-3, the J gene TRBJ2-5; 8 bases line up with TRBD1. The germline V gene has CDR1 SGHNT and CDR2 YENEEA. This CDR3 comprises 15 residues. The V gene end was trimmed by 5 bases and the J gene end by 2 bases; junction bases not matched to a gene: 7. The CDR3 loop reads CASSLGDRPQETQYF. The CDR3 DNA reads TGTGCCAGCAGCCTCGGGGACAGGCCACAAGAGACCCAGTACTTC.

This clone was picked up one time. The chain uses TRBV19 and TRBJ2-7; TRBD2 agrees at 7 bases. CDR3 length: 16 amino acids. Germline V gives CDR1 LNHDA, CDR2 SQIVND (reference sequence). The J segment lost 3 bases and the V segment lost 7 bases, leaving 15 bases of the junction unmatched. CDR3 in DNA: TGTGCCAGTACCCCCTCGGGAGCGGGAAACTTCTACGAGCAGTACTTC. Its translation: CASTPSGAGNFYEQYF.

The V gene is TRBV4-3, the J gene TRBJ1-5; no firm D call. V lost 0 bases and J 7 bases, leaving 16 bases between the germline ends. This CDR3 is built from 16 residues. Germline V CDR1 and CDR2: LGHNA, YSLEER. The CDR3, as DNA: TGCGCCAGCAGCCAAGACCGGGGTCTTGTGGGGCAGCCCCAGCATTTT. Residues: CASSQDRGLVGQPQHF.

V usage is TRBV2 and J usage is TRBJ2-3; TRBD2 matches at 14 bases. Per the germline V gene, CDR1 is SNHLY and CDR2 is FYNNEI. The ends lost 7 bases at V and 7 bases at J; junction bases unmatched: 4. CDR3 length: 14 residues. CDR3 in DNA: TGTGCCAGCACTGGGACTAGCGGGAGTTATACGCAGTATTTT. Translated: CASTGTSGSYTQYF.

The chain recombines TRBV19 with TRBJ2-3; D perhaps matches TRBD2 (6 bases). The CDR3 is made up of 17 amino acids. Germline V gives CDR1 LNHDA, CDR2 SQIVND (reference sequence). With 7 bases removed from V and 2 bases from J, the gap between germline ends came to 22 bases. This CDR3 reads CASTLKPGLTVTDTQYF. CDR3 sequence (DNA): TGTGCCAGTACCCTTAAGCCGGGACTCACTGTCACAGATACGCAGTATTTT.

The chain employs TRBV27 and TRBJ2-7, with D uncertain. Germline assignment: CDR1 MNHEY and CDR2 SMNVEV (reference sequence). V was clipped by 7 bases and J by 0 bases, with 16 bases between them. The CDR3 sequence is 15 residues long. The DNA of the CDR3 is TGTGCCAGCATGGATGGGCTCCAAGGCTCCTACGAGCAGTACTTC. Protein sequence: CASMDGLQGSYEQYF.

The CDR3: CASSEAVTSGGYTF. CDR3 in DNA: TGTGCCAGCAGTGAAGCGGTAACAAGCGGTGGCTACACCTTC. The chain couples TRBV6-1 to TRBJ1-2; D is ambiguous. The CDR3 loop spans 14 amino acids. Germline V gene sequence: CDR1 MNHNS, CDR2 SASEGT. Trimming cost V 0 bases and J 7 bases, with 12 bases left between them.

The V call is TRBV7-2, the J call TRBJ2-2, with TRBD2 matching 12 bases. With V trimmed by 5 bases and J by 4 bases, 14 bases remained unmatched. CDR3 size: 19 residues. Germline V gene lookup returns CDR1 SGHTA and CDR2 FQGNSA. CDR3: CASSALILAGGLLTGELFF. CDR3 DNA sequence: TGTGCCAGCAGCGCCCTAATACTAGCGGGGGGTCTCCTCACCGGGGAGCTGTTTTTT.

The rearrangement joins TRBV4-2 to TRBJ1-5; D ambiguous. There are 18 residues in the CDR3. CDR1 is LGHNA and CDR2 is YNFKEQ in the germline V gene. Trimming shortened V by 0 bases and J by 0 bases, and 15 bases separated the two germline ends. CDR3 region: CASSQDHSSVYSNQPQHF. In DNA, the CDR3 is TGTGCCAGCAGCCAAGATCACAGTAGCGTATATAGCAATCAGCCCCAGCATTTT.

The chain links TRBV2 to TRBJ1-2; no definite D call. There are 17 residues in the CDR3. Trimming removed 9 bases from V and 4 bases from J, with 27 bases in between. Germline V lookup: CDR1 SNHLY, CDR2 FYNNEI. The CDR3: CASSTVGGGRGAYGYTF. The CDR3 coding sequence is TGTGCCAGTTCGACCGTGGGAGGAGGTCGTGGTGCCTATGGCTACACCTTC.

This clone came up a few times. The chain links TRBV5-4 to TRBJ2-3, with D perhaps TRBD1 (7 bases). From germline, CDR1 is SGHNT and CDR2 YYREEE (reference sequence). V was clipped by 6 bases and J by 0 bases, with 17 bases between them. This CDR3 region has 16 residues. For the CDR3, the DNA is TGTGCCAGCAAAGGGGGGCTGGACAGGAGCACAGATACGCAGTATTTT. Its translation is CASKGGLDRSTDTQYF.

The chain carries TRBV6-5 and TRBJ2-5; 11 positions match TRBD2. The CDR3 runs to 13 residues. Trimming cost V 7 bases and J 4 bases; bases outside gene matches: 2. In germline, CDR1 is MNHEY, CDR2 SVGAGI. CDR3 DNA: TGTGCCAGCACCGGACTAGCGGGAGAGACCCAGTACTTC. It is translated as CASTGLAGETQYF.

This clone was seen a single time. One end of the junction varies from germline; a read error may be responsible. CDR3 coding DNA: TGTGCCAGCAGCCTAGCGGGGGGGCCGGTTAATGAGCAGTTCTTC. This translates into CASSLAGGPVNEQFF. The chain joins TRBV7-2 to TRBJ2-1; TRBD2 matches at 12 bases. CDR3 length equals 15 residues. Germline CDR1 is SGHTA and CDR2 is FQGNSA.

V gene TRBV27 combines with J gene TRBJ1-2; TRBD1 matches 9 bases. CDR1 is MNHEY, CDR2 SMNVEV, per germline (reference sequence). The CDR3 covers 15 residues. V lost 7 bases and J lost 2; bases outside the gene matches: 8. The CDR3 protein is CASKGQGTQNYGYTF. As DNA, the CDR3 is TGTGCCAGCAAAGGACAGGGGACTCAGAACTATGGCTACACCTTC.

V and J are TRBV2 and TRBJ2-5, with TRBD1 matching 8 bases. V shed 6 bases, J shed 2 bases, and the junction held 2 bases outside the gene matches. Germline V lookup: CDR1 SNHLY, CDR2 FYNNEI. CDR3 size: 13 residues. The CDR3 reads CASRQGAQETQYF. CDR3 coding DNA: TGTGCCAGCAGGCAGGGGGCGCAAGAGACCCAGTACTTC. Using reference TRBV2 and TRBJ2-5 for the parts outside the CDR3, the full variable domain is EPEVTQTPSHQVTQMGQEVILRCVPISNHLYFYWYRQILGQKVEFLVSFYNNEISEKSEIFDDQFSVERPDGSNFTLKIRSTKLEDSAMYFCASRQGAQETQYFGPGTRLLVL.

Only one count was recorded for this clone. The rearrangement uses TRBV28 and TRBJ1-3, with D perhaps TRBD1 (5 bases). CDR1 is MDHEN, CDR2 SYDVKM, per germline. This CDR3 region has 14 residues. The V and J ends lost 2 bases and 4 bases respectively, with 9 bases between them. The CDR3 loop is CASSLRRGGNTIYF. In nucleotides, the CDR3 is TGTGCCAGCAGTTTACGGAGGGGAGGAAACACCATATATTTT.